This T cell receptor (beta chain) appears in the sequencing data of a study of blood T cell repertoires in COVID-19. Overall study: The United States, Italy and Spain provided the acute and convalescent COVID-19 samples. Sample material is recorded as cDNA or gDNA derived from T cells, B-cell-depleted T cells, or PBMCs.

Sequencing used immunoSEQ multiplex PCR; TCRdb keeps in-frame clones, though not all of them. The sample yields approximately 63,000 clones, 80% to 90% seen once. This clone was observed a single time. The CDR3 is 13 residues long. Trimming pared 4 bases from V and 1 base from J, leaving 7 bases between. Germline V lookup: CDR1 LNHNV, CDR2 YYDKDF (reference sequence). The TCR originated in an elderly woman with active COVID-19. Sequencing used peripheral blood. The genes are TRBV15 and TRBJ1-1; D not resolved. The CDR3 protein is CATSKTPNTEAFF. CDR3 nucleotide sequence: TGTGCCACCAGCAAAACTCCGAACACTGAAGCTTTCTTT.